A selection of T cell receptor beta chains follows, all from one sample in a study of PD-1 blockade in mismatch repair-deficient tumors. Using immunoSEQ multiplex PCR, the repertoire was profiled, and TCRdb retains in-frame clones only, with some absent. Here the sample spans roughly 34,000 clones, 75% to 90% being singletons. Material: PBMCs, obtained approximately 6 weeks after starting pembrolizumab. The receptors derive from an adult with mismatch repair-deficient cancer. Each CDR3 is given with its conserved first and last residue. The D gene is left open where the match is weak. Expanded clones are given a class, and other clones once, few, many or no size at all.

j_call | d_call | clone_size | v_call | cdr3_aa | cdr3_nt
TRBJ1-2 | TRBD1 | . | TRBV27 | CASSRGQGTANYGYTF | TGTGCCAGCAGCCGAGGACAGGGTACAGCTAACTATGGCTACACCTTC
TRBJ2-5 | TRBD2 | once | TRBV5-4 | CASSSLAGGETQYF | TGTGCCAGCAGCTCGCTAGCGGGTGGAGAGACCCAGTACTTC
TRBJ2-3 | . | . | TRBV7-8 | CASSLVTGTDTQYF | TGTGCCAGCAGCTTAGTCACTGGCACAGATACGCAGTATTTT
TRBJ1-2 | TRBD1 | . | TRBV2 | CASSRDSYGYTF | TGTGCCAGCAGCCGGGACAGCTATGGCTACACCTTC
TRBJ2-7 | . | few | TRBV10-1 | CASSRTGLPYEQYF | TGCGCCAGCAGCAGGACAGGACTACCCTACGAGCAGTACTTC
TRBJ1-1 | . | . | TRBV30 | CAWTRGGAGGTEAFF | TGTGCCTGGACCCGGGGGGGGGCTGGGGGCACTGAAGCTTTCTTT
TRBJ2-7 | TRBD1 | . | TRBV29-1 | CSVDWGGQGSDEQYF | TGCAGCGTTGATTGGGGGGGACAGGGGTCTGACGAGCAGTACTTC
TRBJ1-5 | . | . | TRBV19 | CASSISGRSRGQPQHF | TGTGCCAGTAGTATCAGTGGCAGGTCTCGTGGTCAGCCCCAGCATTTT
TRBJ2-7 | . | . | TRBV11-2 | CASSLVGQVGYEQYF | TGTGCCAGCAGCTTAGTCGGCCAGGTTGGCTACGAGCAGTACTTC
TRBJ1-1 | . | . | TRBV7-2 | CASSTQSGGTEAFF | TGTGCCAGCAGCACCCAAAGCGGGGGGACTGAAGCTTTCTTT
TRBJ2-7 | TRBD2 | few | TRBV5-1 | CASSLVAAGRLEYF | TGCGCCAGCAGCTTGGTGGCAGCGGGGAGGTTGGAGTACTTC
TRBJ1-6 | . | . | TRBV10-3 | CAISYGGGSYNSPLHF | TGTGCCATCAGTTATGGCGGGGGATCCTATAATTCACCCCTCCACTTT
TRBJ2-5 | . | . | TRBV29-1 | CSVVGREETQYF | TGCAGCGTTGTGGGCAGGGAAGAGACCCAGTACTTC
TRBJ2-3 | TRBD1 | . | TRBV29-1 | CSTQGASDTQYF | TGCAGCACACAGGGGGCATCAGATACGCAGTATTTT
TRBJ2-5 | . | . | TRBV10-3 | CADDSLQETQYF | TGTGCCGATGACAGCCTTCAAGAGACCCAGTACTTC
TRBJ2-1 | TRBD2 | . | TRBV5-4 | CASSDLAGGPVEQFF | TGTGCCAGCAGCGATCTAGCGGGAGGGCCGGTTGAGCAGTTCTTC
TRBJ2-5 | . | . | TRBV11-3 | CASSSPRGAGETQYF | TGTGCCAGCAGCTCTCCCCGTGGCGCCGGGGAGACCCAGTACTTC
TRBJ1-1 | . | . | TRBV6-1 | CASTPGNTEAFF | TGTGCCAGCACGCCAGGGAACACTGAAGCTTTCTTT
TRBJ2-7 | TRBD2 | . | TRBV6-1 | CASSEPMTSGVYEQYF | TGTGCCAGCAGTGAACCCATGACTAGCGGCGTTTACGAGCAGTACTTC
TRBJ1-2 | . | . | TRBV30 | CAWSVEMSSAYGYTF | TGTGCCTGGAGTGTGGAGATGAGCTCGGCCTATGGCTACACCTTC
TRBJ1-6 | TRBD1 | . | TRBV5-1 | CASSLHSPGQGGSPLHF | TGCGCCAGCAGCTTGCATTCCCCGGGACAGGGAGGCTCACCCCTCCACTTT
TRBJ1-1 | TRBD1 | . | TRBV5-1 | CASSLAESGGMNTEAFF | TGCGCCAGCAGCTTGGCCGAGTCAGGGGGCATGAACACTGAAGCTTTCTTT
TRBJ1-2 | . | few | TRBV19 | CASSIIEAGANYGYTF | TGTGCCAGTAGTATTATTGAGGCGGGAGCTAACTATGGCTACACCTTC
TRBJ1-2 | TRBD1 | . | TRBV30 | CACTQRTGRRYGYTF | TGTGCCTGTACACAAAGGACAGGGCGGCGCTATGGCTACACCTTC
TRBJ2-3 | . | . | TRBV29-1 | CSGRITDTQYF | TGCAGCGGGAGAATCACAGATACGCAGTATTTT
TRBJ2-1 | . | . | TRBV19 | CASSPTSNEQFF | TGTGCCAGTAGTCCGACTAGTAATGAGCAGTTCTTC
TRBJ2-7 | . | . | TRBV21-1 | CASSKGDLGQKEREQYF | TGTGCCAGCAGCAAAGGGGACTTGGGACAGAAAGAGAGGGAGCAGTACTTC
TRBJ1-2 | TRBD1 | . | TRBV29-1 | CSVGGQGKENYGYTF | TGCAGCGTTGGGGGACAGGGAAAAGAAAACTATGGCTACACCTTC
TRBJ2-5 | . | . | TRBV7-7 | CASSLIDQETQYF | TGTGCCAGCAGCTTAATAGACCAAGAGACCCAGTACTTC
TRBJ1-2 | . | . | TRBV20-1 | CSASRGGYTF | TGCAGTGCTAGCAGAGGTGGCTACACCTTC
TRBJ1-3 | . | . | TRBV5-6 | CASSLRREYSGNTIYF | TGTGCCAGCAGCTTGAGGCGGGAGTACTCTGGAAACACCATATATTTT
TRBJ2-3 | . | . | TRBV9 | CASSVDAGLGYTQYF | TGTGCCAGCAGCGTAGATGCAGGGTTGGGATATACGCAGTATTTT
TRBJ2-2 | . | . | TRBV5-1 | CASSLAVAGAGTGELFF | TGCGCCAGCAGCTTGGCCGTTGCAGGGGCGGGTACCGGGGAGCTGTTTTTT
TRBJ2-7 | TRBD2 | . | TRBV5-1 | CASSSVAGGPSYEQYF | TGCGCCAGCAGCTCAGTAGCGGGAGGGCCTTCCTACGAGCAGTACTTC
TRBJ1-6 | . | . | TRBV27 | CASSPHETFSSYNSPLHF | TGTGCCAGCTCCCCACACGAGACTTTTAGCTCCTATAATTCACCCCTCCACTTT
TRBJ2-1 | TRBD2 | . | TRBV5-1 | CASSNVASGISYNEQFF | TGCGCCAGCAGCAACGTGGCTAGCGGCATATCCTACAATGAGCAGTTCTTC
TRBJ2-1 | TRBD2 | . | TRBV7-3 | CASSLVQREIHNEQFF | TGTGCCAGCAGCTTAGTCCAGCGGGAGATCCACAATGAGCAGTTCTTC
TRBJ2-6 | . | . | TRBV28 | CASSLARAGANVLTF | TGTGCCAGCAGTTTAGCTCGGGCTGGGGCCAACGTCCTGACTTTC
TRBJ2-7 | TRBD1 | . | TRBV28 | CASVGTEGYEQYF | TGTGCCTCCGTCGGGACAGAGGGATACGAGCAGTACTTC
TRBJ2-2 | TRBD2 | few | TRBV5-1 | CASSGWTSGNTGELFF | TGCGCCAGCAGCGGCTGGACTAGCGGGAACACCGGGGAGCTGTTTTTT
TRBJ1-2 | . | . | TRBV6-1 | CASSESRGGIYGYTF | TGTGCCAGCAGTGAAAGTAGGGGAGGAATCTATGGCTACACCTTC
TRBJ2-7 | TRBD1 | . | TRBV5-1 | CASRDRDYEQYF | TGCGCCAGCCGGGACAGGGACTACGAGCAGTACTTC
TRBJ2-7 | TRBD1 | few | TRBV13 | CASSELQGAYEQYF | TGTGCCAGCAGCGAGCTACAGGGGGCCTACGAGCAGTACTTC